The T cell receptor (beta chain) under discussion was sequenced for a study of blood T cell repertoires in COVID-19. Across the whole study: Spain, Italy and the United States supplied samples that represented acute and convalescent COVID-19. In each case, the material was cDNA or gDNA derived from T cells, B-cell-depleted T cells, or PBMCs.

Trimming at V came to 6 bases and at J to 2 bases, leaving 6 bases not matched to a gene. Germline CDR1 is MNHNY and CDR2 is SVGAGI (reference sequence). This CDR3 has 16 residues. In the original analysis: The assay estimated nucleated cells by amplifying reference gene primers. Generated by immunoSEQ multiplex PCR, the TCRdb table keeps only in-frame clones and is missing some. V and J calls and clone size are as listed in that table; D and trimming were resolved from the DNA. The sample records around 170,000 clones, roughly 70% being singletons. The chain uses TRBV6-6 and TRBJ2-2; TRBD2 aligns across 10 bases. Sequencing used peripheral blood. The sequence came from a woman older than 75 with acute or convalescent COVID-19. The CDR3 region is CASRASGSTNTGELFF. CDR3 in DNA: TGTGCCAGCAGGGCTAGCGGGAGTACTAACACCGGGGAGCTGTTTTTT.